The next 28 T cell receptor beta chains were all read from a single sample in a study of blood T cell repertoires in COVID-19. Method: immunoSEQ multiplex PCR; TCRdb's copy keeps in-frame clones and lacks some. The profile shows fewer than 350,000 clones, approximately 91% of them singletons. The sequenced sample was PBMCs or T cells enriched from blood (not recorded which). These receptors were collected from a woman under 40 who had been exposed to COVID-19.

The chain is built from TRBV5-1 and TRBJ2-3, with 7 bases identical to TRBD2. After removal of 1 base from V and 1 base from J, the junction contained 3 bases not matched to a gene. The CDR3 covers 15 residues. CDR1 SGHRS and CDR2 YFSETQ come from the germline V gene. The CDR3 bases are TGCGCCAGCAGCTTGCGGGGGGTACGCACAGATACGCAGTATTTT. Its translation is CASSLRGVRTDTQYF.

This clone was seen only a few times. The chain employs TRBV5-1 and TRBJ1-2, with 8 bases identical to TRBD1. CDR1 is SGHRS, CDR2 YFSETQ, per germline. J gave up 2 bases and V 0 bases, and 3 bases lay outside the gene matches. The CDR3 is made up of 15 amino acids. As DNA, the CDR3 is TGCGCCAGCAGCTTGGGACAGGGGTGGAACTATGGCTACACCTTC. Encoded protein: CASSLGQGWNYGYTF. Variable domain in full (rest from reference TRBV5-1 and TRBJ1-2): KAGVTQTPRYLIKTRGQQVTLSCSPISGHRSVSWYQQTPGQGLQFLFEYFSETQRNKGNFPGRFSGRQFSNSRSEMNVSTLELGDSALYLCASSLGQGWNYGYTFGSGTRLTVV.

The gene calls are TRBV4-1 and TRBJ2-7; TRBD2 matches 7 bases. Trimming cost V 4 bases and J 5 bases; bases outside gene matches: 8. The CDR3 covers 14 residues. Germline CDR1 MGHRA, CDR2 YSYEKL. DNA for the CDR3: TGCGCCAGCAGCCCCCCCGGGGGGAGGGACGAGCAGTACTTC. Protein sequence: CASSPPGGRDEQYF.

This rearrangement joins TRBV4-1 to TRBJ1-6; D uncertain. Germline V gene data show CDR1 as MGHRA and CDR2 as YSYEKL. The V end was cut by 3 bases, the J end by 7 bases, with 13 bases between. The length of the CDR3 is 15 residues. The CDR3 reads CASSHLGLANSPLHF. CDR3 in DNA: TGCGCCAGCAGCCATCTAGGACTAGCGAATTCACCCCTCCACTTT.

This chain links TRBV19 with TRBJ2-5, with 8 bases lining up with TRBD1. The CDR3 is 15 amino acids. Unmatched junction bases numbered 8, after V lost 3 bases and J lost 5 bases. Germline V gene data show CDR1 as LNHDA and CDR2 as SQIVND (reference sequence). The CDR3 here is CASSISGGAWETQYF. As DNA, the CDR3 is TGTGCCAGTAGTATCTCAGGGGGCGCATGGGAGACCCAGTACTTC.

The CDR3 sequence: CASSPRGSESYEQYF. The CDR3 coding sequence is TGTGCCAGCAGCCCCCGGGGTAGCGAGTCCTACGAGCAGTACTTC. This sequence joins TRBV7-9 and TRBJ2-7; maybe TRBD2 (5 bases). From germline, CDR1 is SEHNR and CDR2 FQNEAQ (reference sequence). The CDR3 is made up of 15 amino acids. V lost 5 bases to trimming and J lost 1 base, with 15 bases between them.

The chain joins TRBV11-2 to TRBJ2-3, with 7 bases identical to TRBD2. Looked up from germline, CDR1 is SGHAT and CDR2 is FQNNGV. The CDR3 extends over 15 amino acids. Trimming took 1 base from V and 1 from J; bases not matched to a gene: 2. This CDR3 is CASSLVGGGTDTQYF. Written as DNA, the CDR3 is TGTGCCAGCAGCTTAGTGGGGGGGGGCACAGATACGCAGTATTTT.

This chain joins TRBV5-1 and TRBJ2-3, with D maybe TRBD2 (5 bases). The CDR3 spans 16 residues. Trimming left V 5 bases short and J 3 bases short, with 19 bases between. The V gene's germline CDR1 is SGHRS and CDR2 YFSETQ. The CDR3 DNA is TGCGCCAGCAGACGTTTATTCCAGCGGCTGACAGATACGCAGTATTTT. It translates to CASRRLFQRLTDTQYF.

V and J are TRBV28 and TRBJ2-3, with TRBD2 matching 9 bases. V gave up 7 bases and J gave up 3 bases; unmatched junction bases: 8. The CDR3 covers 15 residues. Looked up from germline, CDR1 is MDHEN and CDR2 is SYDVKM. The CDR3 nucleotides are TGTGCCAGCAACATAGCGGGAGTCGGAACAGATACGCAGTATTTT. Its protein is CASNIAGVGTDTQYF. The full variable domain, in which reference TRBV28 and TRBJ2-3 provide the parts outside the CDR3, is DVKVTQSSRYLVKRTGEKVFLECVQDMDHENMFWYRQDPGLGLRLIYFSYDVKMKEKGDIPEGYSVSREKKERFSLILESASTNQTSMYLCASNIAGVGTDTQYFGPGTRLTVL.

This clone has ten or more counts. V and J are TRBV6-1 and TRBJ1-2; D might be TRBD1 (5 bases). V was pared by 3 bases and J by 9 bases, with 14 bases between. The germline V gene has CDR1 MNHNS and CDR2 SASEGT. CDR3 length: 13 amino acids. The CDR3, as DNA: TGTGCCAGCAGTGATTGGGGGGGGGATCGCTACACCTTC. It encodes CASSDWGGDRYTF.

The genes are TRBV19 and TRBJ1-2; D is unresolved. With 7 bases removed from V and 7 bases from J, the gap between germline ends came to 16 bases. CDR1 and CDR2 (germline): LNHDA, SQIVND (reference sequence). The CDR3 has 13 residues. The CDR3 reads CASTHPGGIGYTF. CDR3 DNA sequence: TGTGCCAGTACCCATCCGGGAGGCATTGGCTACACCTTC.

This clone was picked up a small number of times. The genes are TRBV7-3 and TRBJ1-2, with D possibly being TRBD1 (5 bases). The CDR3 is 16 amino acids. From germline, CDR1 is SGHTA and CDR2 FQGTGA. V lost 2 bases and J 10 bases, leaving 23 bases between the germline ends. The chain's CDR3 is CASSLAPGHDAGNYTF. The CDR3 nucleotides are TGTGCCAGCAGCTTAGCCCCGGGGCACGACGCGGGGAACTACACCTTC.

This rearrangement joins TRBV21-1 to TRBJ2-1; the D call TRBD2 from the table was never checked on the DNA. TRBV21-1 is tagged as a pseudogene. This CDR3 comprises 17 residues. This chain's CDR3 is CASSAPTSGRRDNEQFF. The DNA of the CDR3 is TGTGCCAGCAGCGCCCCAACTAGCGGGAGAAGGGACAATGAGCAGTTCTTC.

The chain joins TRBV7-8 to TRBJ1-5; D not resolved. Per germline, CDR1 SGHVS and CDR2 FQNEAQ. Trimming pared 5 bases from V and 2 bases from J, leaving 13 bases between. This CDR3 has 15 amino acids. CDR3 in DNA: TGTGCCAGCAGCCCGGAGTTTTCTGGCAATCAGCCCCAGCATTTT. It codes for CASSPEFSGNQPQHF.

This chain uses TRBV12-3 or TRBV12-4 with TRBJ2-7, with TRBD1 as a possible D gene (6 bases). CDR3 length equals 13 residues. Trimming took 6 bases from V and 5 from J, leaving 14 bases between them. The CDR3 loop reads CASRGAGPHEQYF. In DNA, the CDR3 is TGTGCCAGCAGGGGGGCAGGGCCCCACGAGCAGTACTTC.

The rearrangement uses TRBV29-1 and TRBJ1-1; D gene ambiguous. V was cut by 4 bases and J by 0 bases, with 9 bases left in between. Germline assignment: CDR1 SQVTM and CDR2 ANQGSEA. The CDR3 is 13 amino acids. The CDR3 sequence: CSVVNSMNTEAFF. In DNA form, the CDR3 reads TGCAGCGTTGTAAACAGCATGAACACTGAAGCTTTCTTT. Using reference TRBV29-1 and TRBJ1-1 for the parts outside the CDR3, the full variable domain is SAVISQKPSRDICQRGTSLTIQCQVDSQVTMMFWYRQQPGQSLTLIATANQGSEATYESGFVIDKFPISRPNLTFSTLTVSNMSPEDSSIYLCSVVNSMNTEAFFGQGTRLTVV.

This clone was recorded a few times. The genes are TRBV19 and TRBJ2-5; D might be TRBD2 (6 bases). Germline V gene data show CDR1 as LNHDA and CDR2 as SQIVND (reference sequence). V lost 6 bases and J lost 1, with 12 bases in between. CDR3 length: 14 residues. CDR3 sequence reads: CASSLGLLQETQYF. The CDR3 DNA sequence: TGTGCCAGTAGCCTGGGACTGCTCCAAGAGACCCAGTACTTC.

The chain recombines TRBV7-8 with TRBJ2-7; 11 bases line up with TRBD2. CDR3 length equals 15 residues. Germline trimming cut 5 bases from V and 3 bases from J; bases unmatched to any gene: 6. CDR1 SGHVS and CDR2 FQNEAQ come from the germline V gene. CDR3 residues: CASSPAGLAVYEQYF. CDR3 bases: TGTGCCAGCAGCCCAGCGGGACTAGCGGTCTACGAGCAGTACTTC.

The chain links TRBV7-2 to TRBJ1-4, with 9 bases aligning to TRBD1. The CDR3 covers 14 residues. Germline-derived CDR1 and CDR2 are SGHTA and FQGNSA. Trimming at V came to 5 bases and at J to 8 bases, leaving 6 bases not matched to a gene. The CDR3 DNA is TGTGCCAGCAGCAAGGACAGGGGTAGAGAAAAACTGTTTTTT. It is translated as CASSKDRGREKLFF.

Written as DNA, the CDR3 is TGTGCCGAACAATTGTTGGGGACAGGTTCCTATAGCAATCAGCCCCAGCATTTT. Translated, it gives CAEQLLGTGSYSNQPQHF. The chain joins TRBV11-3 to TRBJ1-5, with 8 bases lining up with TRBD1. The germline gives CDR1 SGHNT, CDR2 YENEEA. The CDR3 consists of 18 residues. V lost 11 bases, J lost 0 bases, and 18 bases stayed unmatched.

The chain combines TRBV6-6 with TRBJ2-7, with D perhaps TRBD1 (5 bases). Germline V lookup: CDR1 MNHNY, CDR2 SVGAGI (reference sequence). The V gene lost 0 bases and the J gene lost 9 bases, with 9 bases spanning the gap. The CDR3 has 12 residues. The CDR3 region is CASSYSGRGQYF. Written as DNA, the CDR3 is TGTGCCAGCAGTTACTCGGGGCGCGGGCAGTACTTC.

This sequence joins TRBV12-5 and TRBJ2-2, with 7 bases lining up with TRBD1. Germline CDR1 is LGHNT and CDR2 is FRNRAP. V trimming: 5 bases; J trimming: 4 bases; junction bases outside the gene matches: 13. The CDR3 consists of 17 residues. CDR3 in DNA: TGTGCTAGTGGTCCTGAACAGGGGCAATACCTCACCGGGGAGCTGTTTTTT. As protein: CASGPEQGQYLTGELFF.

V and J are TRBV3-1 (or the pseudogene TRBV3-2) and TRBJ1-6; 7 nucleotides match TRBD1. Germline values: CDR1 LGHDT, CDR2 YNNKEL (reference sequence). CDR3 length: 18 amino acids. J gave up 0 bases and V 1 base, and 6 bases lay outside the gene matches. CDR3 loop: CASSQVSQGSSYNSPLHF. DNA of the CDR3: TGTGCCAGCAGCCAAGTCTCACAGGGGAGCTCCTATAATTCACCCCTCCACTTT.

The chain recombines TRBV10-3 with TRBJ1-2; perhaps TRBD1 as D (5 bases). CDR3 length equals 14 residues. The V gene lost 0 bases and the J gene lost 4 bases, with 9 bases spanning the gap. The germline CDR1 and CDR2 sequences are ENHRY and SYGVKD. The CDR3 region is CAISESNRPYGYTF. The CDR3 region has the DNA TGTGCCATCAGTGAGTCGAACAGGCCCTATGGCTACACCTTC.

CDR3 in amino acids: CASSLLGQGRDEQFF. In nucleotides, the CDR3 is TGTGCCAGCAGCTTACTGGGACAGGGGAGGGATGAGCAGTTCTTC. V is TRBV7-3 and J is TRBJ2-1; 10 bases are shared with TRBD1. Germline V CDR1 and CDR2: SGHTA, FQGTGA. The CDR3 is 15 residues long. V shed 2 bases and J 8 bases; nucleotides not matched to a gene: 6.

This chain connects TRBV19 to TRBJ2-7; 13 nucleotides align to TRBD2. The CDR3 runs 14 residues. Germline CDR1 and CDR2: LNHDA and SQIVND (reference sequence). V dropped 9 bases and J dropped 3; count of bases not matched to a gene: 5. The CDR3 region has the DNA TGTGCCAGCCGGACTAGCGGGAGTGTCTACGAGCAGTACTTC. Translated: CASRTSGSVYEQYF.

This chain links TRBV5-5 with TRBJ2-7; a possible D gene is TRBD1 (5 bases). Germline assignment: CDR1 SGHKS and CDR2 YYEKEE (reference sequence). This CDR3 is built from 14 residues. Between the trimmed V and J ends, which lost 2 bases and 6 bases, there was a span of 15 bases. The CDR3 DNA reads as TGTGCCAGCAGCTTTTATGCAGGGATTGGCGAGCAGTACTTC. It specifies CASSFYAGIGEQYF. The full variable domain, in which reference TRBV5-5 and TRBJ2-7 provide the parts outside the CDR3, is DAGVTQSPTHLIKTRGQQVTLRCSPISGHKSVSWYQQVLGQGPQFIFQYYEKEERGRGNFPDRFSARQFPNYSSELNVNALLLGDSALYLCASSFYAGIGEQYFGPGTRLTVT.

This CDR3 is CASRPPGVNQETQYF. CDR3 DNA sequence: TGTGCTAGTCGCCCCCCGGGGGTTAACCAAGAGACCCAGTACTTC. The chain couples TRBV12-5 to TRBJ2-5; possibly TRBD2 for D (6 bases). The length of the CDR3 is 15 residues. The germline V and J ends were trimmed by 8 bases and 0 bases, with 16 bases remaining between them. Germline V CDR1 and CDR2: LGHNT, FRNRAP.